Below, 12 T cell receptor beta chains from the same sample are listed, as sequenced in a study of vaccination and CD4 T cells after COVID-19. These receptors' targets are unknown. Cultured CD4+ T cell DNA underwent sequencing with the Oncomine TCR Beta short-read assay. MiXCR, applied by TCRdb to the PCR reads, yields one record per CDR3 protein. The repertoire holds some 21,000 distinct CDR3 sequences, with over 40% as singletons. Time point denoted: late sampling 161 to 241 days after vaccination in three convalescent patients. As for treatment: approximately 11-day PBMC culture with coronavirus spike peptide pools or control peptides (ViraFEST assay). The sample was CD4+ T cells from blood, cultured in vitro, taken about 7 months after SARS-CoV-2 vaccination. The receptors were gathered from a human donor who had recovered from COVID-19.

The chain employs TRBV19 and TRBJ2-5, with D unclear. V shed 1 base and J shed 1 base, with 7 bases lying between them. In germline, CDR1 is LNHDA, CDR2 SQIVND (reference sequence). CDR3 length: 14 amino acids. The CDR3 region is CASSIASLQETQYF. Here the CDR3 DNA reads TGTGCCAGTAGTATAGCTTCTCTCCAAGAGACCCAGTACTTC.

The chain combines TRBV19 with TRBJ1-2, with 9 bases that match TRBD1. Trimming took 7 bases from V and 2 from J; bases not matched to a gene: 8. This CDR3 has 15 residues. Germline V lookup: CDR1 LNHDA, CDR2 SQIVND (reference sequence). In DNA, the CDR3 is TGTGCCAGTAAGACTCAAGACAGGGGGAACTATGGCTACACCTTC. Translating it yields CASKTQDRGNYGYTF.

The gene calls are TRBV20-1 and TRBJ2-3; D assignment may be TRBD1 or TRBD2 (5 bases each). This CDR3 region has 15 residues. Germline CDR1 reads DFQATT; CDR2 reads SNEGSKA (reference sequence). Trimming removed 0 bases at V and 1 base at J, with 11 bases between. The CDR3 loop reads CSARDGGRGTDTQYF. DNA for the CDR3: TGCAGTGCTAGAGATGGGGGACGGGGCACAGATACGCAGTATTTT.

The chain is built from TRBV20-1 and TRBJ2-7; 8 nucleotides line up with TRBD2. Germline V gene data show CDR1 as DFQATT and CDR2 as SNEGSKA (reference sequence). With V trimmed by 6 bases and J by 3 bases, 31 bases remained unmatched. The CDR3 has 21 amino acids. CDR3 amino acids: CSAEQLEALLTSGGTHYEQYF. Written as DNA, the CDR3 is TGCAGTGCGGAGCAACTAGAGGCGCTGTTAACTAGCGGAGGGACCCACTACGAGCAGTACTTC.

The chain recombines TRBV18 with TRBJ2-3; D uncertain. Germline V lookup: CDR1 KGHSH, CDR2 LQKENI. With 2 bases removed from V and 4 bases from J, the gap between germline ends came to 7 bases. This CDR3 comprises 13 residues. CDR3 in amino acids: CASSPESPDTQYF. CDR3 DNA: TGTGCCAGCTCACCAGAAAGCCCAGATACGCAGTATTTT.

This clonotype was seen more than once but under ten times. The gene calls are TRBV6-4 and TRBJ1-5; D is unresolved. The germline V gene encodes CDR1 MRHNA and CDR2 SNTAGT. There are 14 residues in the CDR3. The V gene lost 4 bases and the J gene lost 4 bases, with 11 bases spanning the gap. The CDR3 reads CASSAAPGNQPQHF. The DNA of the CDR3 is TGTGCCAGCAGTGCCGCCCCTGGGAATCAGCCCCAGCATTTT.

The chain has TRBV7-6 and TRBJ2-2, with D perhaps matching TRBD2 (5 bases). The V end was cut by 3 bases, the J end by 4 bases, with 9 bases between. Germline CDR1 and CDR2: SGHVS and FNYEAQ. The CDR3 has 14 amino acids. The CDR3 DNA reads TGTGCCAGCAGCTTGCGAGGGCTCACCGGGGAGCTGTTTTTT. Amino acid sequence: CASSLRGLTGELFF.

This clonotype was counted between two and nine times. The chain is built from TRBV20-1 and TRBJ2-7; D ambiguous. Trimming shortened V by 5 bases and J by 2 bases, and 16 bases separated the two germline ends. CDR1 is DFQATT and CDR2 is SNEGSKA in the germline V gene (reference sequence). The CDR3 has 14 residues. The chain's CDR3 is CSAPAVNNAYEQYF. In nucleotides, the CDR3 is TGCAGTGCTCCCGCGGTGAATAATGCCTACGAGCAGTACTTC.

The J gene is TRBJ2-2, the V gene TRBV20-1, with D hard to call. V lost 3 bases to trimming and J lost 4 bases, with 12 bases between them. Germline lookup yields CDR1 DFQATT and CDR2 SNEGSKA (reference sequence). The CDR3 consists of 14 residues. CDR3: CSASLRASTGELFF. The CDR3, as DNA: TGCAGTGCTAGTTTACGGGCCTCCACCGGGGAGCTGTTTTTT.

The genes are TRBV15 and TRBJ1-5, with TRBD1 matching 8 bases. V trimming: 1 base; J trimming: 2 bases; junction bases outside the gene matches: 4. CDR3 size: 16 residues. Germline CDR1 LNHNV, CDR2 YYDKDF (reference sequence). CDR3 in amino acids: CATSRGDRYGNQPQHF. The CDR3, as DNA: TGTGCCACCAGCAGAGGGGACAGGTATGGCAATCAGCCCCAGCATTTT.

This clonotype was detected a few times. The chain recombines TRBV7-9 with TRBJ2-2; tentative D call: TRBD1 (6 bases). CDR3 length: 12 amino acids. The V and J ends lost 7 bases and 6 bases respectively, with 9 bases between them. The germline V gene has CDR1 SEHNR and CDR2 FQNEAQ (reference sequence). This chain's CDR3 is CASMGAPGELFF. CDR3 nucleotides: TGTGCCAGCATGGGGGCTCCCGGGGAGCTGTTTTTT.

The J gene is TRBJ2-5, the V gene TRBV7-2, with 11 bases lining up with TRBD2. The germline CDR1 and CDR2 sequences are SGHTA and FQGNSA. Germline trimming cut 2 bases from V and 7 bases from J; bases unmatched to any gene: 18. This CDR3 has 19 amino acids. The CDR3 DNA reads as TGTGCCAGCAGCTTAAACACACAACTACTAGCGGGAGACGGTGGGACCCAGTACTTC. Translation: CASSLNTQLLAGDGGTQYF.